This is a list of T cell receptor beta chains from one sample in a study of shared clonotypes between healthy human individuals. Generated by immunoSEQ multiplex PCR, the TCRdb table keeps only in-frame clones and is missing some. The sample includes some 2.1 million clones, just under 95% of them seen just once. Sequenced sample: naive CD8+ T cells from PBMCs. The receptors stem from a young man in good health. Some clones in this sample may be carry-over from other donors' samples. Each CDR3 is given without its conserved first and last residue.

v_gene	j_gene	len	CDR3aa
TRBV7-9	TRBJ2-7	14	ASSLHTGYLPYEQY
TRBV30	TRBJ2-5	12	AWSVVISGETQY
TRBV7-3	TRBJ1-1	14	ASSLSGGFMNTEAF
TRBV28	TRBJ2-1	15	ASSPWTSGSWYNEQF
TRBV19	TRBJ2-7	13	ASSQGISGTYEQY
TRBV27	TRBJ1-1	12	ASRFRNPNTEAF
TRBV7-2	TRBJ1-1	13	ASSPLGGLATEAF
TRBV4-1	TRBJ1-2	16	ASSQDILSGAGGAGYT
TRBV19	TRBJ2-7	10	ASRWGNDEQY
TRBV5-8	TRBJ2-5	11	ASSLLGAETQY
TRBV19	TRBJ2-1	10	ASSIWRNEQF
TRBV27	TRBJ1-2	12	ASSSTPRQHGYT
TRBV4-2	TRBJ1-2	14	ASSDRDGYSNYGYT
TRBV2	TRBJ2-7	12	ASSEAGRPYEQY
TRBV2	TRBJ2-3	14	ASTPWRSGRSDTQY
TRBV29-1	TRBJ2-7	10	SVGGYEDEQY
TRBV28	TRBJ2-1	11	ASSLSFYNEQF
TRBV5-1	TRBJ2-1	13	ASSLTRGTANEQF
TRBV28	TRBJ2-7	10	ASSLGLTEQY
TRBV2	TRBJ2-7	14	ASSEAYYGLEGEQY
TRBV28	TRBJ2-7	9	ASSFYPEQY
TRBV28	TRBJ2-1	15	ASSLWPRVSSYNEQF
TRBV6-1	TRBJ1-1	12	ASSRTVMNTEAF
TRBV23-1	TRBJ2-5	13	ASSQCDSVEETQY
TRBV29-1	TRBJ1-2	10	SVPGQGNGYT
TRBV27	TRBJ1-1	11	ASSLWTATEAF
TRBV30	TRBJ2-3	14	AWARGASGFTDTQY
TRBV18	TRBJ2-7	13	ASSTPGHPNYEQY
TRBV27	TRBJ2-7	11	ASSPGTAYEQY
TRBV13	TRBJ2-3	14	ASSLGQDRYTDTQY
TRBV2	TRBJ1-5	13	ASSPDREVGQPQH
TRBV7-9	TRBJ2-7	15	ASSFASGSGTPYEQY
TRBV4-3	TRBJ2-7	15	ASSQLTRDRDTYEQY
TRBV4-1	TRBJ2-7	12	ASSQRTGTLWQY
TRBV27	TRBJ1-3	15	ASSLAVPPGPGNTIY
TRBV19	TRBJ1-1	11	ASSHKGNTEAF
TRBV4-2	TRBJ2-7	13	ASSQGRDSAYEQY
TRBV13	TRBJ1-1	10	ASHGGRTEAF
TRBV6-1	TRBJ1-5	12	ASSEWVGNQPQH
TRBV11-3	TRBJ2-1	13	ASSLSTGGYNEQF
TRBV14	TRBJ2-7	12	ASSPGLQSYEQY
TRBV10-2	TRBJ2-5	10	ASGDSQETQY
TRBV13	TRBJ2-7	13	ASSLGSGRVYEQY
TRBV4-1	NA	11	ASSQDESYEQY
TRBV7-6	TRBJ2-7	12	ASSGGTGNYEQY
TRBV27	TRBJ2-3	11	ASGRRAGDTQY
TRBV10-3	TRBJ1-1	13	AIRTGQAKNTEAF
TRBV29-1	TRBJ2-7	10	SGGPQVYEQY
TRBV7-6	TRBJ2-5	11	ASSFGFQETQY
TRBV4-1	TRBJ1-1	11	ASSQDRKGEAF
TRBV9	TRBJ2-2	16	ASSVATSGRYFTGELF
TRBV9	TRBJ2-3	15	ASSADGGTSARDTQY
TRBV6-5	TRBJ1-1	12	ASSYRGGNTEAF
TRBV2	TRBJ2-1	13	ASSDPLREGNEQF
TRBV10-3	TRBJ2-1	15	AISPGLESSSYNEQF
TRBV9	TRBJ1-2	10	ASSPRTDIYT
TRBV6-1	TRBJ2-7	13	ASRRSRESSYEQY